This T cell receptor beta chain was sequenced for a study of graft-versus-host responses after intestinal transplantation. The overall study: Transplants given to recipients were multivisceral, liver-intestinal, or isolated intestinal. Every recipient underwent anti-thymocyte globulin induction, then tacrolimus and steroids for two to three years.

Trimming cost V 3 bases and J 7 bases, with 13 bases left between them. The CDR3 extends over 13 amino acids. CDR1 is LNHDA, CDR2 SQIVND, per germline (reference sequence). The method was immunoSEQ multiplex PCR; TCRdb's version includes in-frame clones alone and lacks a portion of them. The sample lists under 25,000 clones; about nine tenths were seen once. Study results and limitations: Present in recipient marrow, GvH clones included some that appeared first in ileum or blood. Researchers found peak circulating GvH clone levels linked to early post-transplant HvG declines.

With regard to this clone: Its specificity is unknown.

The receptor was derived from a human patient who received an intestinal transplant, so some T cells may come from the graft donor. The sequenced sample was bone marrow, obtained around 120 days after transplant. The J gene is TRBJ2-7, the V gene TRBV19; D remains unclear. The DNA for the CDR3 is TGTGCCAGTAGTATGTCCTTCGCTAGTGAGCAGTACTTC. Translated, it gives CASSMSFASEQYF.